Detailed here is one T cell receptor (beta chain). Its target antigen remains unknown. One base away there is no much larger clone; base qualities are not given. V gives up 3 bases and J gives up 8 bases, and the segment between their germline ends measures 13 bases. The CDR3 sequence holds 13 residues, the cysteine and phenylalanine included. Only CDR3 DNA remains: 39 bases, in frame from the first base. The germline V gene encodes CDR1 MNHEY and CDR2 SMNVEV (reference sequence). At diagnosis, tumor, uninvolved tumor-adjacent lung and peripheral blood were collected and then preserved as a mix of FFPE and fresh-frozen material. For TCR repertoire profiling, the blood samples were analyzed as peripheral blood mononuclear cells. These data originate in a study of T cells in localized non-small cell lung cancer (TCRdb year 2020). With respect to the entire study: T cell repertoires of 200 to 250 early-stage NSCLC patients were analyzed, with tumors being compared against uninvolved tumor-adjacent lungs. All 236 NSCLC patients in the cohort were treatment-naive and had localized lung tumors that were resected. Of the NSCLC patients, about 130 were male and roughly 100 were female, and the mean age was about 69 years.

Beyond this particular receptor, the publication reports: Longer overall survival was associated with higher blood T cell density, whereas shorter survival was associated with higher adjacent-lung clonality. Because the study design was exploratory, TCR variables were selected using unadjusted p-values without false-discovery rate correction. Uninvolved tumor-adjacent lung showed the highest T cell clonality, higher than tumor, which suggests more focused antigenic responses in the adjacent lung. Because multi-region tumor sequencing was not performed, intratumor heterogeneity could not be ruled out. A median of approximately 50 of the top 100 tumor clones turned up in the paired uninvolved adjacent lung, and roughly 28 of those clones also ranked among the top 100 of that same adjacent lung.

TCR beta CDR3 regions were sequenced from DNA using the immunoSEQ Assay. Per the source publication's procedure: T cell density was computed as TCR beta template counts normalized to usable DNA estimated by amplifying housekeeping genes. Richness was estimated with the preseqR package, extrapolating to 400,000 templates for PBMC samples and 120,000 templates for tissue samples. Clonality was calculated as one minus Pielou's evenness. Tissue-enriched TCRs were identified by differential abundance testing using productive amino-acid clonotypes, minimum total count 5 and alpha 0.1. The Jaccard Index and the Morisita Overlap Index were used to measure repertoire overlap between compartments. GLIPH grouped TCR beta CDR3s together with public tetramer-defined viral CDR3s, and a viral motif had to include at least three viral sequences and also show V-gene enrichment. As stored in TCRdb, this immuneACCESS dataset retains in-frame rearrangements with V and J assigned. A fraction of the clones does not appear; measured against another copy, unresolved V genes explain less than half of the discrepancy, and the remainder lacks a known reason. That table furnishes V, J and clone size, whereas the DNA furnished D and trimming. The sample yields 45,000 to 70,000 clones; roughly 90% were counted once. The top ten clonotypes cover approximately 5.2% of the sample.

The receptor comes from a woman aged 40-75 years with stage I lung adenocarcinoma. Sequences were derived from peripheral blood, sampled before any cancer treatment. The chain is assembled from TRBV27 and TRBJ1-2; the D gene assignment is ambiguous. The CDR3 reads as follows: CASSFHQTQGYTF. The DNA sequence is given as TGTGCCAGCAGTTTTCACCAGACTCAGGGCTACACCTTC.